These 20 T cell receptor beta chains came from one sample sequenced in a study of blood T cell repertoires in COVID-19. Data came from immunoSEQ multiplex PCR; TCRdb stores just in-frame clones and leaves some out. Here the sample spans some 380,000 clones, roughly four fifths being singletons. Sequencing was performed on peripheral blood. Every receptor here comes from a human donor with acute or convalescent COVID-19. The donor label of this sample is uncertain.

This clone was detected only once. Other DNA sequences from this sample encode an identical CDR3 as well. The chain uses TRBV3-1 (or the pseudogene TRBV3-2) and TRBJ1-1; D unclear. The V end was cut by 4 bases, the J end by 1 base, with 7 bases between. The CDR3 totals 13 residues. CDR1 LGHDT and CDR2 YNNKEL come from the germline V gene (reference sequence). CDR3 protein: CASSRGGNTEAFF. The CDR3 DNA sequence: TGTGCCAGCAGCCGGGGAGGGAACACTGAAGCTTTCTTT.

This chain joins TRBV29-1 and TRBJ2-1, with TRBD1 identical over 12 bases. The length of the CDR3 is 16 residues. CDR1 is SQVTM and CDR2 is ANQGSEA in the germline V gene. With V trimmed by 6 bases and J by 7 bases, 13 bases remained unmatched. In DNA, the CDR3 is TGCAGCGTCCGGGACAGGGGGCCGATTATGGGGAATGAGCAGTTCTTC. It specifies CSVRDRGPIMGNEQFF.

The V call is TRBV7-9, the J call TRBJ1-1; D is possibly TRBD1 (6 bases). This CDR3 comprises 12 residues. Germline CDR1 is SEHNR and CDR2 is FQNEAQ (reference sequence). Trimming removed 5 bases at V and 4 bases at J, with 8 bases between. CDR3 sequence: CASSPQGTEAFF. CDR3 DNA: TGTGCCAGCAGCCCACAGGGCACTGAAGCTTTCTTT. The complete variable domain, with remaining parts taken from reference TRBV7-9 and TRBJ1-1, reads DTGVSQNPRHKITKRGQNVTFRCDPISEHNRLYWYRQTLGQGPEFLTYFQNEAQLEKSRLLSDRFSAERPKGSFSTLEIQRTEQGDSAMYLCASSPQGTEAFFGQGTRLTVV.

This chain joins TRBV3-1 (or the pseudogene TRBV3-2) and TRBJ1-4, with D perhaps TRBD1 (6 bases). The CDR3 length is 14 residues. Germline values: CDR1 LGHDT, CDR2 YNNKEL (reference sequence). V was cut by 11 bases and J by 3 bases, with 16 bases left in between. The CDR3 reads CASTGQPPNEKLFF. As DNA, the CDR3 is TGTGCCTCCACAGGACAGCCTCCTAATGAAAAACTGTTTTTT.

V is TRBV30 and J is TRBJ1-2, with 8 bases that match TRBD1. V lost 4 bases, J lost 5 bases, and 6 bases stayed unmatched. The CDR3 has 13 amino acids. The germline gives CDR1 GTSNPN, CDR2 SVGIG (reference sequence). Written as DNA, the CDR3 is TGTGCCTGGAACGGACAGGGCATTTATGGCTACACCTTC. It codes for CAWNGQGIYGYTF.

The gene calls are TRBV28 and TRBJ2-1; 7 bases fit TRBD2. V gave up 6 bases and J gave up 6 bases; unmatched junction bases: 17. The CDR3 loop spans 17 amino acids. Germline lookup yields CDR1 MDHEN and CDR2 SYDVKM. CDR3 amino acids: CASSPVERGTFVNEQFF. CDR3 DNA sequence: TGTGCCAGCAGCCCCGTCGAGCGGGGTACCTTTGTCAATGAGCAGTTCTTC.

J is TRBJ2-7 and V is TRBV7-8; 7 bases match TRBD2. CDR1 and CDR2 from the germline V gene are SGHVS and FQNEAQ. The CDR3 is made up of 13 amino acids. V lost 5 bases and J lost 4; bases outside the gene matches: 5. This CDR3 reads CASSALGGYEQYF. The CDR3 DNA is TGTGCCAGCAGCGCCCTGGGGGGGTACGAGCAGTACTTC.

This chain uses TRBV18 with TRBJ2-5, with D possibly being TRBD2 (6 bases). Trimming left V 6 bases short and J 5 bases short, with 22 bases between. Germline V gene sequence: CDR1 KGHSH, CDR2 LQKENI. The CDR3 runs 16 residues. CDR3 sequence (DNA): TGTGCCAGCTCCCCCCGTACAGGCTCCGGAGGGGAGACCCAGTACTTC. This encodes CASSPRTGSGGETQYF.

The rearrangement links TRBV27 to TRBJ1-5, with TRBD1 matching over 9 bases. The CDR3 extends over 16 amino acids. Germline trimming cut 4 bases from V and 5 bases from J; bases unmatched to any gene: 9. Germline V CDR1 and CDR2: MNHEY, SMNVEV (reference sequence). The CDR3 spells CASSSQGQGSHQPQHF. As DNA, the CDR3 is TGTGCCAGCAGTTCCCAGGGACAGGGCTCCCATCAGCCCCAGCATTTT.

This sequence joins TRBV2 and TRBJ2-7; weak D call: TRBD2 (6 bases). CDR3 size: 14 residues. With 5 bases removed from V and 5 bases from J, the gap between germline ends came to 16 bases. Germline assignment: CDR1 SNHLY and CDR2 FYNNEI. The CDR3 protein is CASSQRLGAHEQYF. As DNA, the CDR3 is TGTGCCAGCAGTCAGCGACTAGGGGCCCACGAGCAGTACTTC.

The V and J genes are TRBV6-5 and TRBJ2-1; tentative D call: TRBD2 (5 bases). Germline V gives CDR1 MNHEY, CDR2 SVGAGI. The CDR3 is 15 amino acids. Trimming cost V 8 bases and J 0 bases, with 14 bases left between them. CDR3 in amino acids: CASRYGGSSYNEQFF. The CDR3 coding sequence is TGTGCCAGCCGATATGGAGGTAGCTCCTACAATGAGCAGTTCTTC.

The chain employs TRBV5-4 and TRBJ1-4, with D unresolved. Germline V CDR1 and CDR2: SGHNT, YYREEE (reference sequence). This CDR3 contains 15 residues. V was trimmed by 3 bases and J by 7 bases, leaving 16 bases between them. The DNA of the CDR3 is TGTGCCAGCAGCTGGACGGGATCAAAGAGTGAAAAACTGTTTTTT. It encodes CASSWTGSKSEKLFF.

The genes are TRBV6-5 and TRBJ2-7, with TRBD2 matching 10 bases. This CDR3 region has 14 residues. The V gene end was trimmed by 6 bases and the J gene end by 3 bases; junction bases not matched to a gene: 5. The germline gives CDR1 MNHEY, CDR2 SVGAGI. CDR3 protein: CASSSAGGSYEQYF. The CDR3 nucleotides are TGTGCCAGCAGCTCAGCGGGAGGGAGCTACGAGCAGTACTTC.

The chain combines TRBV10-3 with TRBJ2-3; TRBD1 is a possible D gene (5 bases). CDR1 ENHRY and CDR2 SYGVKD come from the germline V gene. The V gene lost 4 bases and the J gene lost 1 base, with 9 bases spanning the gap. This CDR3 is 14 amino acids long. DNA for the CDR3: TGTGCCATCAGTGCCCAGGGTGGCACAGATACGCAGTATTTT. This translates into CAISAQGGTDTQYF.

The V and J genes are TRBV21-1 and TRBJ2-7; the table's D gene call, TRBD2, was not cross checked with the DNA. TRBV21-1 corresponds to a pseudogene. The CDR3 is 14 residues long. DNA of the CDR3: TGTGCCAGCAGCAAAGACGAGTCCTCCTACGAGCAGTACTTC. Translation: CASSKDESSYEQYF.

This clone has only one observation. The rearrangement uses TRBV7-9 and TRBJ2-5; TRBD1 aligns across 10 bases. V dropped 6 bases and J dropped 3; count of bases not matched to a gene: 4. Germline CDR1 SEHNR, CDR2 FQNEAQ (reference sequence). The CDR3 is 14 residues long. The CDR3 loop is CASRRTGGEETQYF. DNA of the CDR3: TGTGCCAGCAGGAGGACAGGGGGAGAAGAGACCCAGTACTTC.

The V and J genes are TRBV6-2 or TRBV6-3 and TRBJ1-1; D gene unclear. Trimming removed 5 bases at V and 5 bases at J, with 15 bases between. CDR1 and CDR2 from the germline V gene are MNHEY and SVGEGT. The CDR3 loop spans 14 amino acids. DNA for the CDR3: TGTGCCAGCAGTCGATCCGGGGTGGGGACTGAAGCTTTCTTT. Translating it yields CASSRSGVGTEAFF.

The gene calls are TRBV7-8 and TRBJ2-1; TRBD2 matches 10 bases. The V gene's germline CDR1 is SGHVS and CDR2 FQNEAQ. CDR3 size: 17 residues. J lost 8 bases, V lost 5 bases, and 15 bases had no gene match. CDR3 protein: CASSIHLLAGWGDEQFF. In DNA form, the CDR3 reads TGTGCCAGCAGCATCCACCTACTAGCGGGGTGGGGCGATGAGCAGTTCTTC. The full variable domain, rest sourced from reference TRBV7-8 and TRBJ2-1, is GAGVSQSPRYKVAKRGQDVALRCDPISGHVSLFWYQQALGQGPEFLTYFQNEAQLDKSGLPSDRFFAERPEGSVSTLKIQRTQQEDSAVYLCASSIHLLAGWGDEQFFGPGTRLTVL.

V gene TRBV9 combines with J gene TRBJ2-5; D gene uncertain. CDR3 size: 15 residues. Germline V CDR1 and CDR2: SGDLS, YYNGEE. Between the trimmed V and J ends, which lost 0 bases and 5 bases, there was a span of 14 bases. The CDR3 DNA is TGTGCCAGCAGCGTAGGGGCAGCCCGCGATGAGACCCAGTACTTC. Its protein is CASSVGAARDETQYF.

The sample holds one count of this clone. The J gene is TRBJ2-7, the V gene TRBV30; D possibly corresponds to TRBD2 (7 bases). The CDR3 spans 12 residues. The V end was cut by 2 bases, the J end by 7 bases, with 12 bases between. In germline, CDR1 is GTSNPN, CDR2 SVGIG (reference sequence). The CDR3, as DNA: TGTGCCTGGAGTCCCGGGGGGCCAGAGCAGTACTTC. Protein product: CAWSPGGPEQYF.